This is a list of T cell receptor beta chains from one sample in a study of blood T cell repertoires in COVID-19. Profiled with immunoSEQ multiplex PCR; TCRdb holds only in-frame clones, not every one. The data contain 55,000 to 75,000 clones, around 77% of them singletons. The sequenced sample consisted of peripheral blood. All receptors derive from a man at least 80 years old with active or convalescent COVID-19. The CDR3 runs from the conserved cysteine through the conserved F or W. The D gene is left open where the match is weak. Where a row states a size, it is once, few, many or the class of an expanded clone; other rows omit it.

D gene,J gene,clone size,V gene,CDR3 protein,CDR3 DNA
-,TRBJ2-2,-,TRBV5-1,CASSLLTDTGELFF,TGCGCCAGCAGCTTGCTGACAGACACCGGGGAGCTGTTTTTT
TRBD2,TRBJ2-3,once,TRBV6-5,CASSTSGEVNTQYF,TGTGCCAGCTCGACTAGCGGGGAAGTAAATACGCAATATTTT
-,TRBJ2-7,-,TRBV5-1,CASSLQPTTYEQYF,TGCGCCAGCAGCTTACAGCCTACAACCTACGAGCAGTACTTC
-,TRBJ2-1,many,TRBV27,CASSFIKYNEQFF,TGTGCCAGCAGTTTCATCAAATACAATGAGCAGTTCTTC
TRBD2,TRBJ2-1,-,TRBV4-1,CASSTWGRGAHNEQFF,TGCGCCAGCAGCACCTGGGGGCGGGGGGCCCACAATGAGCAGTTCTTC
-,TRBJ2-7,-,TRBV11-1,CASSLEGGPTYEQYF,TGTGCCAGCAGCTTAGAAGGCGGTCCGACTTACGAGCAGTACTTC
-,TRBJ2-2,few,TRBV5-1,CASKWGDTGELFF,TGCGCCAGCAAATGGGGGGACACCGGGGAGCTGTTTTTT
-,TRBJ1-1,once,TRBV20-1,CSASTGRGRVAFF,TGCAGTGCTAGTACCGGGAGAGGGCGGGTGGCTTTCTTT
TRBD2,TRBJ2-3,-,TRBV2,CASSASGMRADTQYF,TGTGCCAGCAGTGCTAGCGGCATGCGCGCAGATACGCAGTATTTT
-,TRBJ1-5,-,TRBV6-5,CASSYSARQPQHF,TGTGCCAGCAGTTACAGTGCTCGGCAGCCCCAGCATTTT
TRBD2,TRBJ2-1,-,TRBV11-3,CASSLVSGGFNEQFF,TGTGCCAGCAGCTTGGTTAGCGGGGGGTTCAATGAGCAGTTCTTC
-,TRBJ2-7,-,TRBV27,CASSYQLGGSSFSYEQYF,TGTGCCAGCAGTTACCAGTTGGGGGGATCCTCTTTCTCCTACGAGCAGTACTTC
TRBD1,TRBJ2-1,-,TRBV5-1,CASSPLTGGFDNEQFF,TGCGCCAGCAGCCCTCTGACAGGGGGTTTCGACAATGAGCAGTTCTTC
TRBD2,TRBJ2-5,once,TRBV18,CASSLPGLAVQETQYF,TGTGCCAGCTCACTCCCGGGACTAGCGGTCCAAGAGACCCAGTACTTC
-,TRBJ2-5,-,TRBV29-1,CSVNGVGGVETQYF,TGCAGCGTCAATGGAGTGGGCGGGGTAGAGACCCAGTACTTC
-,TRBJ1-5,once,TRBV27,CASSFLGDTNQPQHF,TGTGCCAGCAGTTTTCTTGGGGACACAAATCAGCCCCAGCATTTT
TRBD1,TRBJ1-2,-,TRBV9,CASSVDRDRAGGYTF,TGTGCCAGCAGCGTAGATCGGGACAGAGCGGGTGGCTACACCTTC
-,TRBJ1-5,few,TRBV18,CASSPPGGGSNQPQHF,TGTGCCAGCTCACCTCCAGGAGGAGGTAGCAATCAGCCCCAGCATTTT
-,TRBJ1-5,-,TRBV6-5,CASSQLTGSGQPQHF,TGTGCCAGCAGCCAATTAACAGGGTCCGGGCAGCCCCAGCATTTT
-,TRBJ1-5,few,TRBV6-5,CASITQESNQPQHF,TGTGCCAGCATTACACAGGAGTCCAATCAGCCCCAGCATTTT
-,TRBJ2-1,-,TRBV6-6,CASRGVGAEQFF,TGTGCCAGCAGAGGGGTAGGCGCGGAGCAGTTCTTC
TRBD1,TRBJ1-1,-,TRBV28,CASSVMGTGNYVAFF,TGTGCCAGCAGTGTGATGGGGACAGGGAATTATGTGGCTTTCTTT
-,TRBJ2-3,-,TRBV7-2,CASSRRGGALSTDTQYF,TGTGCCAGCAGCCGCCGCGGCGGGGCTCTAAGCACAGATACGCAGTATTTT
-,TRBJ2-6,-,TRBV2,CASSDQGNSGANVLTF,TGTGCCAGCAGTGATCAGGGAAACTCTGGGGCCAACGTCCTGACTTTC
TRBD1,TRBJ1-5,-,TRBV2,CASSGQGDQPQHF,TGTGCCAGCAGTGGACAGGGGGATCAGCCCCAGCATTTT
TRBD1,TRBJ1-1,-,TRBV28,CASSFGTGMNTEAFF,TGTGCCAGCAGTTTTGGGACAGGGATGAACACTGAAGCTTTCTTT
-,TRBJ2-3,few,TRBV7-9,CASSLDYTDTQYF,TGTGCCAGCAGCTTGGACTACACAGATACGCAGTATTTT
-,TRBJ2-3,-,TRBV12-3/TRBV12-4,CASSFGYGDTQYF,TGTGCCAGCAGTTTTGGTTACGGGGATACGCAGTATTTT
TRBD2,TRBJ2-1,-,TRBV5-1,CASSLFPSITSGGYNEQFF,TGCGCCAGCAGCTTATTCCCCTCCATAACTAGCGGGGGTTACAATGAGCAGTTCTTC